Described below is a single TCR beta chain sequence and its context. The CDR3 consists of 17 residues. Germline V CDR1 and CDR2: LGHNA, YSLEER. V was pared by 4 bases and J by 3 bases, with 9 bases of the junction left unmatched. With a J-beta primer mix and a sample-barcoded 5' primer, a second PCR ran 7 to 11 cycles. Per sample, CDR3-containing paired-end reads numbered at least 2.5 million. TCRdb re-called the 5' RACE reads through MiXCR, storing one row per CDR3 protein. Altogether some 900,000 distinct CDR3 sequences are present, 25% to 30% being singletons, with the ten largest covering roughly a sixth. This specimen comes from a study of blood T cells in healthy people across ages.

Material: blood. The gene calls are TRBV4-3 and TRBJ1-3, with TRBD1 matching 10 bases. The receptor's source is a woman older than 75 in good health. The CDR3 DNA sequence: TGCGCCAGCAGCCCCAAATACGGGACAGGGGTTGGAAACACCATATATTTT. Encoded protein: CASSPKYGTGVGNTIYF.